The T cell receptor (beta chain) described here comes from a study of read filtering for tumor transcriptome and immune sequencing. Study details: Per sample, TCR-region reads ranged about 4 to 10.27 million by IR-seq, about 80 to 1,400 by RNA-seq. Overall study findings and caveats: Approximately 87% of IR-seq clonotypes had a single read, yet these held about 3.5% of reads. Correlation between methods rose after single-read clonotypes were removed.

Sampling of bone marrow took place during active disease in every patient. This library used around 400 ng RNA and molecular barcoded adaptors spanning alpha/delta and beta/gamma chains. One entry per CDR3 protein, called by TCRdb with MiXCR from the reads. Among about 130,000 distinct CDR3 sequences listed, 10% to 15% were seen once. This clonotype was recorded many times. No antigen is known for it. This clonotype was sampled from a donor at least 40 years old with multiple myeloma. The specimen sequenced was a population of CD138-negative cells sorted from bone marrow.

The CDR3 bases are TGTGCCAGCAGCCATAGGGAAGGAGGCACAGATACGCAGTATTTT. This encodes CASSHREGGTDTQYF. The chain uses TRBV9 and TRBJ2-3; D ambiguous. Germline values: CDR1 SGDLS, CDR2 YYNGEE. The CDR3 has 15 amino acids. Trimming pared 4 bases from V and 1 base from J, leaving 13 bases between.